Listed here is a single TCR beta chain. A J-beta primer mix and a sample-barcoded 5' primer were used in a second PCR of roughly 7 to 12 cycles. TCRdb ran MiXCR on the 5' RACE reads and lists one entry per CDR3 protein. Of over a million distinct CDR3 sequences in the sample, roughly two fifths were seen once. Peripheral blood, about 10 milliliters per donor, was collected. There are 13 residues in the CDR3. The germline V gene has CDR1 SEHNR and CDR2 FQNEAQ (reference sequence). The sample belongs to a study of blood T cells in healthy people across ages. The rearrangement links TRBV7-9 to TRBJ2-5, with D unclear. The closer fit of TRBJ2-7 to the DNA end suggests the J call may be wrong. The sequence was obtained from a woman aged 18-29 years in good health. The specimen sequenced was blood. This CDR3 is CASSVRATYEQYF. DNA of the CDR3: TGTGCCAGCAGCGTAAGAGCGACCTACGAGCAGTACTTC.